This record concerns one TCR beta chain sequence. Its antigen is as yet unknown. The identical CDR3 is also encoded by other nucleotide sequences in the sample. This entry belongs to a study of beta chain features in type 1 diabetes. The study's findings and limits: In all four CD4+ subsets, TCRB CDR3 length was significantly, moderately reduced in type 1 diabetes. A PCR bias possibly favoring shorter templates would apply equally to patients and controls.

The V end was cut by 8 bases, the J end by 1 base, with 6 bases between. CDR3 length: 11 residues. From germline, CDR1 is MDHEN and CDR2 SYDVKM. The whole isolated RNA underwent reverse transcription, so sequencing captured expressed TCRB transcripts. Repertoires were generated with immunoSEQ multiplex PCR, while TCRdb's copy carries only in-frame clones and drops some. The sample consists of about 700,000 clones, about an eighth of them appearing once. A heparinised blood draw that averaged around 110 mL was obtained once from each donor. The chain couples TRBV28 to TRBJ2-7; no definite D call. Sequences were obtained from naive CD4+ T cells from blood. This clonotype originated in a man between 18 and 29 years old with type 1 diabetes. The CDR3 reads CASVSSYEQYF. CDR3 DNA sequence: TGTGCCAGCGTTTCATCCTACGAGCAGTACTTC. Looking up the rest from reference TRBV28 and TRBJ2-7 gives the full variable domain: DVKVTQSSRYLVKRTGEKVFLECVQDMDHENMFWYRQDPGLGLRLIYFSYDVKMKEKGDIPEGYSVSREKKERFSLILESASTNQTSMYLCASVSSYEQYFGPGTRLTVT.